The T cell receptor (beta chain) under discussion was sequenced for a study of shared T cell receptors in the human thymus. CDR1 and CDR2 from the germline V gene are SGHRS and YFSETQ. With 0 bases removed from V and 5 bases from J, the gap between germline ends came to 11 bases. The CDR3 spans 14 residues. Using immunoSEQ multiplex PCR, the repertoire was profiled, and TCRdb retains in-frame clones only, with some absent. The table records over 650,000 clones, around 87% of them present only once. These data are also associated with another study on human thymus T cells. That source adds: It was healthy Finnish infants having corrective surgery for congenital heart defects who were the donors. Thymic resections from corrective heart surgery supplied the tissue. Repertoires sampled from thymus and blood appeared biased in V and J gene usage.

The rearrangement uses TRBV5-1 and TRBJ1-2, with unresolved D. This TCR came from a boy less than two years old with a congenital heart defect. Sequences were obtained from thymocytes. The CDR3 DNA reads as TGCGCCAGCAGCTTGGTCCGTACAGAGTATGGCTACACCTTC. It encodes CASSLVRTEYGYTF.